The rows below give T cell receptor beta chains drawn from one sample of a study of cytomegalovirus exposure and HLA in healthy donors. Repertoires were generated with immunoSEQ multiplex PCR, while TCRdb's copy carries only in-frame clones and drops some. The data hold about 130,000 clones, with about 84% observed a single time. Sequenced material: PBMCs. These receptors were obtained from a man aged 40-50 years in good health and CMV-seronegative. Each CDR3 is given with its conserved first and last residue. D genes are given only for firm matches. Size values are once, few and many counts, or a class for expanded clones, and some rows have none.

CDR3: CASQWTAMNTEAFF
DNA: TGTGCCAGTCAGTGGACAGCTATGAACACTGAAGCTTTCTTT
J: TRBJ1-1
V: TRBV11-2
size: few
D: NA

CDR3: CASSNRDRGEETQYF
DNA: TGCGCCAGCAGCAACCGGGACAGGGGAGAAGAGACCCAGTACTTC
J: TRBJ2-5
V: TRBV5-1
size: NA
D: TRBD1

CDR3: CASSPSRETQYF
DNA: TGTGCTAGCAGTCCTTCGAGAGAGACCCAGTACTTC
J: TRBJ2-5
V: TRBV6-5
size: NA
D: NA

CDR3: CASSRDRDSGELFF
DNA: TGTGCCAGCAGCAGGGACAGGGATAGCGGGGAGCTGTTTTTT
J: TRBJ2-2
V: TRBV7-3
size: NA
D: TRBD1

CDR3: CASSPQTITERGVYGYTF
DNA: TGTGCCAGCAGCCCGCAGACGATAACCGAACGCGGGGTCTATGGCTACACCTTC
J: TRBJ1-2
V: TRBV9
size: NA
D: NA

CDR3: CASSPGVPLGSEQYF
DNA: TGTGCCAGCAGTCCGGGAGTCCCACTTGGGTCGGAGCAGTACTTC
J: TRBJ2-7
V: TRBV28
size: NA
D: NA

CDR3: CASSQGGGAEGSPLHF
DNA: TGCGCCAGCAGCCAAGGGGGGGGAGCTGAAGGGTCACCCCTCCACTTT
J: TRBJ1-6
V: TRBV4-3
size: NA
D: NA

CDR3: CASSYLGVGNQPQHF
DNA: TGTGCCAGCAGTTACTTAGGAGTCGGAAATCAGCCCCAGCATTTT
J: TRBJ1-5
V: TRBV6-6
size: NA
D: NA

CDR3: CASSGQFSSGANVLTF
DNA: TGTGCCAGCTCGGGACAGTTTTCCTCTGGGGCCAACGTCCTGACTTTC
J: TRBJ2-6
V: TRBV18
size: NA
D: TRBD1

CDR3: CASSDWSGMNTEAFF
DNA: TGTGCCAGCAGTGATTGGTCCGGGATGAACACTGAAGCTTTCTTT
J: TRBJ1-1
V: TRBV6-1
size: many
D: NA

CDR3: CASSLIPETQYF
DNA: TGTGCCAGCAGCTTAATCCCGGAGACCCAGTACTTC
J: TRBJ2-5
V: TRBV7-2
size: NA
D: NA

CDR3: CASGGQGFSQETQYF
DNA: TGTGCTAGTGGGGGACAAGGGTTCTCCCAAGAGACCCAGTACTTC
J: TRBJ2-5
V: TRBV12-5
size: NA
D: NA

CDR3: CASSSGSAQPQHF
DNA: TGTGCCAGCTCATCAGGGTCGGCTCAGCCCCAGCATTTT
J: TRBJ1-5
V: TRBV18
size: NA
D: NA

CDR3: CASRRTGRDTQYF
DNA: TGTGCCAGCAGAAGAACAGGGCGGGATACGCAGTATTTT
J: TRBJ2-3
V: TRBV6-5
size: NA
D: NA

CDR3: CASNRGRETQYF
DNA: TGTGCCAGCAATCGGGGGAGAGAGACCCAGTACTTC
J: TRBJ2-5
V: TRBV6-6
size: NA
D: NA

CDR3: CSVEDPPFNYGYTF
DNA: TGCAGCGTTGAAGATCCTCCTTTTAACTATGGCTACACCTTC
J: TRBJ1-2
V: TRBV29-1
size: once
D: NA

CDR3: CASSRTSETQYF
DNA: TGTGCCAGCAGCCGGACTAGCGAGACCCAGTACTTC
J: TRBJ2-5
V: TRBV7-7
size: NA
D: TRBD2

CDR3: CASSLVQAPDTQYF
DNA: TGCGCCAGCAGCTTGGTCCAGGCTCCAGATACGCAGTATTTT
J: TRBJ2-3
V: TRBV5-1
size: NA
D: NA

CDR3: CASSFQGRETQYF
DNA: TGTGCCAGCAGTTTCCAGGGGCGAGAGACCCAGTACTTC
J: TRBJ2-5
V: TRBV27
size: few
D: NA

CDR3: CASSLGTGHTDTQYF
DNA: TGTGCCAGCAGCTTAGGAACAGGTCACACAGATACGCAGTATTTT
J: TRBJ2-3
V: TRBV7-3
size: NA
D: NA

CDR3: CASPRSLVEKLFF
DNA: TGTGCCAGCCCCCGCTCCCTAGTTGAAAAACTGTTTTTT
J: TRBJ1-4
V: TRBV6-5
size: few
D: NA

CDR3: CASREGNTEAFF
DNA: TGTGCCAGTCGGGAGGGGAACACTGAAGCTTTCTTT
J: TRBJ1-1
V: TRBV19
size: NA
D: NA